This T cell receptor beta chain was recorded in a study of immune cell composition in non-small cell lung cancer. General study points: Squamous carcinomas (around 80%) more often had tumour-associated clones >0.5% than adenocarcinomas (around 33%).

The method was immunoSEQ multiplex PCR; TCRdb's version includes in-frame clones alone and lacks a portion of them. Found here are 11,000 to 15,000 clones, 81% of them singletons; the top ten hold 11%. About this clone itself: The target antigen is unknown.

The CDR3 contains 15 residues. The V end was cut by 5 bases, the J end by 4 bases, with 12 bases between. Germline CDR1 reads MDHEN; CDR2 reads SYDVKM. The material sequenced was lung tumor tissue. The chain joins TRBV28 to TRBJ2-6; D tentatively reads TRBD1 or TRBD2 (6 bases each). The receptor was isolated from a human donor with non-small cell lung cancer. The CDR3 coding sequence is TGTGCCAGCAGTACACCGGGGGCCGGGGCCAACGTCCTGACTTTC. This sequence encodes CASSTPGAGANVLTF.